This passage covers 27 T cell receptor beta chains from one sample sequenced in a study of shared clonotypes between healthy human individuals (dated by TCRdb to 2019 to 2021). Preparation of the library involved the immunoSEQ multiplex PCR assay. The immuneACCESS repertoire file appears here via TCRdb, limited to in-frame rearrangements. These files lack a portion of the clones; in checked studies, under half of the deficit traces to unresolved V genes, and the cause of the others is not known. The sample table holds 650,000 to 800,000 clones, of which 55% to 75% were seen once. Jointly, the top ten make up approximately 2% of the sample. Material for sequencing was memory CD4+ T cells sorted from blood. Per the publication, the cell subset or site label means: CD45RA-negative fraction. The source of these receptors is a woman aged 30 to 39 in good health.

This clone showed up just a few times. The chain carries TRBV7-9 and TRBJ1-2; D gene ambiguous. CDR3 length equals 13 residues. The V gene's germline CDR1 is SEHNR and CDR2 FQNEAQ (reference sequence). Between the trimmed V and J ends, which lost 4 bases and 3 bases, there was a span of 9 bases. The CDR3, as DNA: TGTGCCAGCAGCTCCTATGGGGACTATGGCTACACCTTC. Translation gives CASSSYGDYGYTF.

The sample holds many counts of this clone. CDR3 sequence reads: CASSLAGLAGLTGELFF. The CDR3 coding sequence is TGTGCCAGCAGCTTGGCGGGACTAGCGGGATTAACCGGGGAGCTGTTTTTT. The chain couples TRBV5-6 to TRBJ2-2, with TRBD2 identical over 13 bases. CDR3 length: 17 residues. Germline V gene sequence: CDR1 SGHDT, CDR2 YYEEEE. V shed 0 bases, J shed 5 bases, and the junction held 4 bases outside the gene matches.

The rearrangement uses TRBV19 and TRBJ2-7; 8 bases fit TRBD2. V trimming: 6 bases; J trimming: 7 bases; junction bases outside the gene matches: 11. This CDR3 region has 14 residues. CDR1 is LNHDA and CDR2 is SQIVND in the germline V gene (reference sequence). The DNA of the CDR3 is TGTGCCAGTAGCCGGCGGGGGGATACTGGGGAGCAGTACTTC. This sequence encodes CASSRRGDTGEQYF.

The chain combines TRBV11-2 with TRBJ1-1; TRBD1 might be the D (5 bases). This CDR3 is 17 amino acids long. With 5 bases removed from V and 4 bases from J, the gap between germline ends came to 23 bases. Germline lookup yields CDR1 SGHAT and CDR2 FQNNGV. DNA for the CDR3: TGTGCCAGCAGCAACTATTTGACCCGACGGGGCCCCACTGAAGCTTTCTTT. Protein: CASSNYLTRRGPTEAFF.

This clone was seen only a few times. V gene TRBV5-1 combines with J gene TRBJ1-4; 9 bases fit TRBD1. The trim removed 0 bases at V and 5 bases at J, leaving 2 bases unmatched. In germline, CDR1 is SGHRS, CDR2 YFSETQ. CDR3 length: 15 residues. DNA for the CDR3: TGCGCCAGCAGCTTGGCCGGGACAGGGAATGAAAAACTGTTTTTT. Its translation: CASSLAGTGNEKLFF.

A few counts support this clone. The genes are TRBV2 and TRBJ1-1, with 7 positions matching TRBD1. The CDR3 covers 14 residues. From germline, CDR1 is SNHLY and CDR2 FYNNEI. The V and J ends lost 10 bases and 5 bases, in that order; junction bases with no gene match: 13. The CDR3 nucleotides are TGTGCCATCTATCAGGGGGGCGTGAGGACTGAAGCTTTCTTT. Protein product: CAIYQGGVRTEAFF.

This chain uses TRBV30 with TRBJ2-1; 9 nucleotides agree with TRBD2. The germline V gene has CDR1 GTSNPN and CDR2 SVGIG (reference sequence). There are 15 residues in the CDR3. The J segment lost 3 bases and the V segment lost 1 base, leaving 4 bases of the junction unmatched. CDR3: CAWSGLAGRYNEQFF. The CDR3 nucleotides are TGTGCCTGGAGTGGTCTAGCGGGACGCTACAATGAGCAGTTCTTC. Full variable domain (remainder filled in from reference TRBV30 and TRBJ2-1): SQTIHQWPATLVQPVGSPLSLECTVEGTSNPNLYWYRQAAGRGLQLLFYSVGIGQISSEVPQNLSASRPQDRQFILSSKKLLLSDSGFYLCAWSGLAGRYNEQFFGPGTRLTVL.

This sequence joins TRBV5-4 and TRBJ2-5, with 8 bases lining up with TRBD1. V lost 3 bases, J lost 1 base, and 14 bases stayed unmatched. Germline-derived CDR1 and CDR2 are SGHNT and YYREEE (reference sequence). The CDR3 length is 18 residues. The CDR3 nucleotides are TGTGCCAGCAGCTCGTTTGGGACAGGACATGCCCTCCAAGAGACCCAGTACTTC. Translation gives CASSSFGTGHALQETQYF.

Worth noting for this clone: The junction differs from germline at one of its ends, possibly a read error. The V call is TRBV6-4, the J call TRBJ2-2; 12 bases are shared with TRBD2. This CDR3 comprises 15 residues. CDR1 MRHNA and CDR2 SNTAGT come from the germline V gene. The CDR3 DNA reads as TGTGCCAAATACTTCGGACTAGCGGGACACCGGGGAGCTGTTTTT. This sequence encodes CAKYFGLAGHRGAVF.

The rearrangement uses TRBV19 and TRBJ2-1, with TRBD1 identical over 7 bases. V shed 6 bases, J shed 10 bases, and the junction held 6 bases outside the gene matches. Germline V lookup: CDR1 LNHDA, CDR2 SQIVND (reference sequence). The CDR3 is 12 residues long. The CDR3 nucleotides are TGTGCCAGTAGGCCACAGGGGCGCGAGCAGTTCTTC. Translating it yields CASRPQGREQFF.

This chain joins TRBV4-1 and TRBJ2-7, with 11 bases identical to TRBD1. J was trimmed by 3 bases and V by 4 bases; bases with no gene match: 2. Germline V lookup: CDR1 MGHRA, CDR2 YSYEKL. The CDR3 is 14 amino acids. CDR3 DNA sequence: TGCGCCAGCAGCCGGGACAGGGGGAACTACGAGCAGTACTTC. It specifies CASSRDRGNYEQYF.

V usage is TRBV28 and J usage is TRBJ1-1; weak D call: TRBD1 (6 bases). Germline values: CDR1 MDHEN, CDR2 SYDVKM. V dropped 8 bases and J dropped 1 base, with 23 bases sitting between them. The CDR3 loop spans 17 amino acids. CDR3 DNA sequence: TGTGCCAGCGGGGTGATGGGTAGCAGGGGAGGGAACACTGAAGCTTTCTTT. Its protein is CASGVMGSRGGNTEAFF.

This clone was found a few times. The genes are TRBV4-2 and TRBJ2-5, with D possibly matching TRBD2 (6 bases). The J call is in doubt because the DNA end fits TRBJ2-7 better. Germline V gene sequence: CDR1 LGHNA, CDR2 YNFKEQ. This CDR3 region has 18 residues. The DNA for the CDR3 is TGTGCCAGCAGCCAAGACACTTGGGCGGGACCCCGAACCTACGAGCAGTACTTC. It translates to CASSQDTWAGPRTYEQYF.

This chain joins TRBV7-9 and TRBJ1-1; D call uncertain. CDR1 and CDR2 (germline): SEHNR, FQNEAQ (reference sequence). V shed 3 bases and J shed 1 base, with 6 bases lying between them. This CDR3 is built from 13 residues. CDR3 residues: CASSFSQNTEAFF. In DNA, the CDR3 is TGTGCCAGCAGCTTCAGCCAGAACACTGAAGCTTTCTTT.

The chain uses TRBV19 and TRBJ2-1, with TRBD2 matching 11 bases. CDR1 is LNHDA and CDR2 is SQIVND in the germline V gene (reference sequence). Trimming cost V 2 bases and J 7 bases; bases outside gene matches: 4. The CDR3 spans 15 residues. CDR3 amino acids: CASSIRTSGLNEQFF. CDR3 in DNA: TGTGCCAGTAGTATAAGGACTAGCGGGTTGAATGAGCAGTTCTTC.

The rearrangement joins TRBV28 to TRBJ1-1, with TRBD1 as a possible D gene (6 bases). The CDR3 contains 15 residues. Germline V lookup: CDR1 MDHEN, CDR2 SYDVKM. Deletions cut 3 bases from V and 1 base from J, with 12 bases between. DNA of the CDR3: TGTGCCAGCAGTTTGTTCCGGGGGGCGAACACTGAAGCTTTCTTT. It yields the protein CASSLFRGANTEAFF.

The chain employs TRBV2 and TRBJ1-5; 7 nucleotides align to TRBD1. V was pared by 5 bases and J by 6 bases, with 10 bases of the junction left unmatched. CDR3 size: 15 residues. Germline V gene sequence: CDR1 SNHLY, CDR2 FYNNEI. CDR3 coding DNA: TGTGCCAGCAGTCGGGACCAGGGGGTGGTTCAGCCCCAGCATTTT. The encoded protein is CASSRDQGVVQPQHF.

This chain uses TRBV4-2 with TRBJ2-5; D is ambiguous. The CDR3 runs to 14 residues. The germline gives CDR1 LGHNA, CDR2 YNFKEQ. V lost 0 bases and J lost 1, with 6 bases in between. The CDR3 DNA sequence: TGTGCCAGCAGCCAAGATCCTAGCCAAGAGACCCAGTACTTC. This gives the protein CASSQDPSQETQYF.

The chain uses TRBV9 and TRBJ2-5; TRBD2 matches 8 bases. CDR1 SGDLS and CDR2 YYNGEE come from the germline V gene. J gave up 5 bases and V 4 bases, and 10 bases lay outside the gene matches. CDR3 size: 15 residues. CDR3 sequence: CASSHFSGAAETQYF. As DNA, the CDR3 is TGTGCCAGCAGCCATTTTAGCGGGGCAGCGGAGACCCAGTACTTC.

This rearrangement joins TRBV27 to TRBJ1-2, with D maybe TRBD1 (6 bases). The germline V and J ends were trimmed by 5 bases and 5 bases, with 15 bases remaining between them. The CDR3 is 14 amino acids. Germline V CDR1 and CDR2: MNHEY, SMNVEV (reference sequence). CDR3 in DNA: TGTGCCAGCAGTCCCAACAGGGATTCTTATGGCTACACCTTC. This sequence encodes CASSPNRDSYGYTF.

The chain uses TRBV19 and TRBJ2-7; TRBD1 matches 10 bases. The CDR3 covers 18 residues. Germline V gene data show CDR1 as LNHDA and CDR2 as SQIVND (reference sequence). Losses at the gene ends were 3 bases for V and 4 bases for J; bases not matched to a gene: 15. DNA of the CDR3: TGTGCCAGTAGTATGAGGGGGATCCCGGGACAGGGGAATTACGAGCAGTACTTC. This translates into CASSMRGIPGQGNYEQYF.

The rearrangement links TRBV5-1 to TRBJ2-2; tentatively, D is TRBD1 or TRBD2 (6 bases each). The CDR3 loop spans 16 amino acids. Per germline, CDR1 SGHRS and CDR2 YFSETQ. V was clipped by 1 base and J by 3 bases, with 13 bases between them. CDR3 sequence: CASSLTGAGHTGELFF. The CDR3 bases are TGCGCCAGCAGCTTGACGGGGGCGGGTCACACCGGGGAGCTGTTTTTT. The entire variable domain, with the rest obtained from reference TRBV5-1 and TRBJ2-2, is as follows: KAGVTQTPRYLIKTRGQQVTLSCSPISGHRSVSWYQQTPGQGLQFLFEYFSETQRNKGNFPGRFSGRQFSNSRSEMNVSTLELGDSALYLCASSLTGAGHTGELFFGEGSRLTVL.

This clone was seen only once. J is TRBJ1-1 and V is TRBV7-6, with D possibly being TRBD1 (6 bases). Germline values: CDR1 SGHVS, CDR2 FNYEAQ. Trimming pared 4 bases from V and 4 bases from J, leaving 13 bases between. The CDR3 sequence is 14 residues long. The CDR3 DNA follows: TGTGCCAGCAGCTACAGGGATTTATTCACTGAAGCTTTCTTT. Translation gives CASSYRDLFTEAFF.

The rearrangement links TRBV11-2 to TRBJ2-7, with D maybe TRBD2 (6 bases). The CDR3 is 16 amino acids. The germline CDR1 and CDR2 sequences are SGHAT and FQNNGV. Trimming took 5 bases from V and 2 from J, leaving 19 bases between them. The CDR3 DNA follows: TGTGCCAGCAGCCCCCGGGACTCCCGGGAGCCCTACGAGCAGTACTTC. This sequence encodes CASSPRDSREPYEQYF.

The chain employs TRBV10-2 and TRBJ1-3; tentative D call: TRBD1 (6 bases). Deletions cut 7 bases from V and 0 bases from J, with 10 bases between. Germline V lookup: CDR1 WSHSY, CDR2 SAAADI. This CDR3 region has 14 residues. This CDR3 is CASKTGYSGNTIYF. The CDR3 coding sequence is TGCGCCAGCAAAACAGGGTACTCTGGAAACACCATATATTTT.

In its sample, this clone was seen a few times. This chain links TRBV6-6 with TRBJ1-2; D remains unclear. This CDR3 has 14 residues. Germline V gene sequence: CDR1 MNHNY, CDR2 SVGAGI (reference sequence). V was shortened by 2 bases and J by 1 base, with 8 bases between the two germline ends. This chain's CDR3 is CASSYRAGNYGYTF. DNA of the CDR3: TGTGCCAGCAGTTACAGGGCCGGTAACTATGGCTACACCTTC.

This clone was counted a few times. This chain connects TRBV7-7 to TRBJ2-3, with 8 bases that match TRBD2. CDR1 SSHAT and CDR2 FNYEAQ come from the germline V gene (reference sequence). Trimming cost V 4 bases and J 4 bases; bases outside gene matches: 7. The CDR3 is made up of 15 amino acids. The CDR3 nucleotides read TGTGCCAGCAGCTATAGACCCGGGGGGGCAGATACGCAGTATTTT. The encoded protein is CASSYRPGGADTQYF.